The clone carrying this TCR beta chain was recorded at least ten times. Its antigen remains unknown. The sample originates from a study of T cells after yellow fever vaccination. The V gene's germline CDR1 is SGHAT and CDR2 FQNNGV. The CDR3 extends over 15 amino acids. The germline V and J ends were trimmed by 0 bases and 7 bases, with 13 bases remaining between them. MiXCR, run by TCRdb on the 5' RACE reads, gives a single entry per CDR3 protein. The table has more than 90,000 distinct CDR3 sequences, approximately 8.4% seen once. The study's findings and limits: A large majority of primary-vaccination clones showed up again after the booster (approximately 96% CD4, around 85% CD8).

This chain uses TRBV11-2 with TRBJ2-1; D may be TRBD2 (6 bases). The sample was CD8+ T cells sorted from PBMCs, taken 45 days after the yellow fever booster vaccination. The TCR sequence derives from a man aged 25 to 40 who received the YFV17D yellow fever vaccine. CDR3: CASSLDPGLINEQFF. CDR3 sequence (DNA): TGTGCCAGCAGCTTAGATCCGGGACTGATAAATGAGCAGTTCTTC.